One and the same sample provided the 32 T cell receptor beta chains below, sequenced in a study of control samples from healthy donors and cancer patients. Generated by immunoSEQ multiplex PCR, the TCRdb table keeps only in-frame clones and is missing some. Of approximately 150,000 clones listed, around 88% were seen once; the top ten hold approximately 1.6%. Sequencing was performed on blood. These receptors were obtained from a man in his late teens or twenties in good health.

The V and J genes are TRBV5-4 and TRBJ2-3, with 7 positions matching TRBD2. V shed 0 bases, J shed 3 bases, and the junction held 7 bases outside the gene matches. CDR1 and CDR2 from the germline V gene are SGHNT and YYREEE (reference sequence). The CDR3 spans 16 residues. CDR3 nucleotide sequence: TGTGCCAGCAGCTTGGATTCGGGGGGTGAGACAGATACGCAGTATTTT. It codes for CASSLDSGGETDTQYF. Variable domain in full (rest from reference TRBV5-4 and TRBJ2-3): ETGVTQSPTHLIKTRGQQVTLRCSSQSGHNTVSWYQQALGQGPQFIFQYYREEENGRGNFPPRFSGLQFPNYSSELNVNALELDDSALYLCASSLDSGGETDTQYFGPGTRLTVL.

The chain has TRBV7-3 and TRBJ2-7; possibly TRBD1 for D (6 bases). Germline CDR1 and CDR2: SGHTA and FQGTGA. V was shortened by 6 bases and J by 3 bases, with 21 bases between the two germline ends. This CDR3 comprises 16 residues. The CDR3 DNA sequence: TGTGCCAGCAGTCCCGCCGGGACACAGAACGTCTACGAGCAGTACTTC. This codes for CASSPAGTQNVYEQYF.

The chain uses TRBV5-4 and TRBJ2-3; TRBD2 aligns across 10 bases. Germline V CDR1 and CDR2: SGHNT, YYREEE (reference sequence). With V trimmed by 1 base and J by 0 bases, 8 bases remained unmatched. This CDR3 has 18 residues. CDR3 coding DNA: TGTGCCAGCAGCTTGTGGGTAGCGGGGGGCCCCAGCACAGATACGCAGTATTTT. This translates into CASSLWVAGGPSTDTQYF. The full variable domain, rest sourced from reference TRBV5-4 and TRBJ2-3, is ETGVTQSPTHLIKTRGQQVTLRCSSQSGHNTVSWYQQALGQGPQFIFQYYREEENGRGNFPPRFSGLQFPNYSSELNVNALELDDSALYLCASSLWVAGGPSTDTQYFGPGTRLTVL.

This chain joins TRBV5-1 and TRBJ1-4, with D possibly being TRBD1 (6 bases). Germline CDR1 is SGHRS and CDR2 is YFSETQ. Trimming removed 2 bases at V and 4 bases at J, with 15 bases between. The CDR3 totals 16 residues. CDR3 region: CASSFEGRGSNEKLFF. The CDR3 coding sequence is TGCGCCAGCAGCTTCGAAGGAAGGGGGAGTAATGAAAAACTGTTTTTT.

This sequence joins TRBV15 and TRBJ2-3; D unclear. Germline V lookup: CDR1 LNHNV, CDR2 YYDKDF (reference sequence). V gave up 0 bases and J gave up 2 bases, with 6 bases separating them. This CDR3 has 14 residues. The CDR3 reads CATSRDRTTDTQYF. The CDR3 region has the DNA TGTGCCACCAGCAGAGATAGGACCACAGATACGCAGTATTTT. Drawing the rest from reference TRBV15 and TRBJ2-3, the complete variable domain is DAMVIQNPRYQVTQFGKPVTLSCSQTLNHNVMYWYQQKSSQAPKLLFHYYDKDFNNEADTPDNFQSRRPNTSFCFLDIRSPGLGDTAMYLCATSRDRTTDTQYFGPGTRLTVL.

V and J are TRBV5-1 and TRBJ2-2; a possible D gene is TRBD2 (6 bases). The CDR3 loop spans 16 amino acids. Per germline, CDR1 SGHRS and CDR2 YFSETQ. Trimming shortened V by 2 bases and J by 2 bases, and 13 bases separated the two germline ends. CDR3 sequence (DNA): TGCGCCAGCAGCTTCCCGGAGGGAGTCAACACCGGGGAGCTGTTTTTT. This gives the protein CASSFPEGVNTGELFF.

This clone was seen a few times. The V and J genes are TRBV28 and TRBJ2-7; possible D gene TRBD2, 6 bases. Germline CDR1 MDHEN, CDR2 SYDVKM. V shed 2 bases and J shed 0 bases, with 14 bases lying between them. The CDR3 is made up of 16 amino acids. For the CDR3, the DNA is TGTGCCAGCAGTTTAGTCTTGCGGGAAAACTCCTACGAGCAGTACTTC. It encodes CASSLVLRENSYEQYF.

This chain uses TRBV6-1 with TRBJ1-1; 8 bases line up with TRBD1. Germline CDR1 reads MNHNS; CDR2 reads SASEGT. V shed 2 bases and J 4 bases; nucleotides not matched to a gene: 6. This CDR3 is built from 15 residues. The CDR3 spells CASSEFQGAGTEAFF. The CDR3 nucleotides are TGTGCCAGCAGTGAATTTCAGGGGGCGGGCACTGAAGCTTTCTTT.

The J gene is TRBJ2-5, the V gene TRBV2, with a possible D match to TRBD2 (6 bases). The CDR3 is made up of 14 amino acids. The V gene lost 5 bases and the J gene lost 1 base, with 11 bases spanning the gap. From germline, CDR1 is SNHLY and CDR2 FYNNEI. CDR3 coding DNA: TGTGCCAGCAGTATGACTAGTAGCCAAGAGACCCAGTACTTC. Encoded protein: CASSMTSSQETQYF. Combining the CDR3 with reference TRBV2 and TRBJ2-5 gives the whole variable domain EPEVTQTPSHQVTQMGQEVILRCVPISNHLYFYWYRQILGQKVEFLVSFYNNEISEKSEIFDDQFSVERPDGSNFTLKIRSTKLEDSAMYFCASSMTSSQETQYFGPGTRLLVL.

A single count supports this clone. V and J are TRBV6-6 and TRBJ2-2; D is ambiguous. Trimming pared 5 bases from V and 0 bases from J, leaving 13 bases between. This CDR3 is built from 16 residues. Germline CDR1 reads MNHNY; CDR2 reads SVGAGI (reference sequence). The CDR3 DNA sequence: TGTGCCAGCAGTGGGGTGAGAAGGACGAACACCGGGGAGCTGTTTTTT. Its translation: CASSGVRRTNTGELFF.

CDR3 coding DNA: TGTGCCAGCAGTTGGGCAGCTACGAACACTGAAGCTTTCTTT. This sequence encodes CASSWAATNTEAFF. V is TRBV6-5 and J is TRBJ1-1; no clear D. Trimming cost V 4 bases and J 1 base, with 10 bases left between them. Germline V gives CDR1 MNHEY, CDR2 SVGAGI. The CDR3 runs to 14 residues.

This clone was detected once. The chain combines TRBV3-1 (or the pseudogene TRBV3-2) with TRBJ2-3; 12 bases agree with TRBD2. The V gene end was trimmed by 5 bases and the J gene end by 2 bases; junction bases not matched to a gene: 8. The V gene's germline CDR1 is LGHDT and CDR2 YNNKEL (reference sequence). The CDR3 loop spans 17 amino acids. CDR3 nucleotide sequence: TGTGCCAGCAGCATTAGACTAGCGGGGGATCACACAGATACGCAGTATTTT. This sequence encodes CASSIRLAGDHTDTQYF.

CDR3 amino acids: CASSLEGGTYNEQFF. The CDR3 DNA reads as TGTGCCAGCAGCTTGGAGGGAGGAACCTACAATGAGCAGTTCTTC. This chain connects TRBV5-5 to TRBJ2-1, with D maybe TRBD2 (6 bases). The CDR3 contains 15 residues. The germline V and J ends were trimmed by 0 bases and 2 bases, with 9 bases remaining between them. Germline loops: CDR1 SGHKS, CDR2 YYEKEE (reference sequence).

The CDR3 sequence is CASSPPQTGTGELFF. The CDR3 bases are TGTGCCAGCAGTCCACCCCAAACAGGAACCGGGGAGCTGTTTTTT. The V call is TRBV6-6, the J call TRBJ2-2; tentatively, D is TRBD1 (5 bases). The CDR3 runs 15 residues. Germline V gives CDR1 MNHNY, CDR2 SVGAGI (reference sequence). Trimming took 5 bases from V and 5 from J, leaving 15 bases between them.

This clone was detected only once. This chain connects TRBV14 to TRBJ1-1; the D gene is possibly TRBD1 (6 bases). This CDR3 is 14 amino acids long. Per germline, CDR1 SGHDN and CDR2 FVKESK. The V end was cut by 6 bases, the J end by 3 bases, with 14 bases between. The CDR3 coding sequence is TGTGCCAGCAGTCACAGGGATACGTACACTGAAGCTTTCTTT. It encodes CASSHRDTYTEAFF.

The table lists this clone with a count of one. This chain links TRBV7-6 with TRBJ2-5; 9 nucleotides line up with TRBD2. CDR1 and CDR2 from the germline V gene are SGHVS and FNYEAQ. This CDR3 comprises 17 residues. J was trimmed by 4 bases and V by 1 base; bases with no gene match: 10. The CDR3 sequence: CASSLVPSGAALETQYF. CDR3 in DNA: TGTGCCAGCAGCTTAGTCCCTAGCGGGGCCGCCCTAGAGACCCAGTACTTC.

The chain has TRBV5-6 and TRBJ2-7, with D possibly TRBD2 on 6 matching bases. Germline lookup yields CDR1 SGHDT and CDR2 YYEEEE. The CDR3 loop spans 13 amino acids. Trimming removed 4 bases at V and 4 bases at J, with 12 bases between. CDR3 sequence: CASSLKGRYEQYF. Written as DNA, the CDR3 is TGTGCCAGCAGCCTAAAGGGGAGGTACGAGCAGTACTTC.

This chain joins TRBV29-1 and TRBJ1-5; D might be TRBD1 (6 bases). The CDR3 length is 13 residues. The ends were cut back, 6 bases at V and 6 bases at J, with 15 bases in the middle. Germline CDR1 is SQVTM and CDR2 is ANQGSEA. CDR3 DNA sequence: TGCAGCGTGGGGAGGGGGAGCGGTCAGCCCCAGCATTTT. Translating gives CSVGRGSGQPQHF.

This sequence joins TRBV30 and TRBJ1-2; D is unclear. The germline CDR1 and CDR2 sequences are GTSNPN and SVGIG (reference sequence). The V gene lost 0 bases and the J gene lost 0 bases, with 5 bases spanning the gap. The CDR3 extends over 13 amino acids. The CDR3: CAWSVEANYGYTF. In nucleotides, the CDR3 is TGTGCCTGGAGTGTGGAGGCTAACTATGGCTACACCTTC. The full variable domain, rest sourced from reference TRBV30 and TRBJ1-2, is SQTIHQWPATLVQPVGSPLSLECTVEGTSNPNLYWYRQAAGRGLQLLFYSVGIGQISSEVPQNLSASRPQDRQFILSSKKLLLSDSGFYLCAWSVEANYGYTFGSGTRLTVV.

This chain links TRBV7-6 with TRBJ1-5, with 7 bases aligning to TRBD1. With V trimmed by 5 bases and J by 1 base, 11 bases remained unmatched. The V gene's germline CDR1 is SGHVS and CDR2 FNYEAQ. The CDR3 totals 17 residues. Here the CDR3 DNA reads TGTGCCAGCAGCCCAGAAGCAGGGGGTGTAAGCAATCAGCCCCAGCATTTT. Translated: CASSPEAGGVSNQPQHF.

The rearrangement uses TRBV24-1 and TRBJ2-6, with 8 bases aligning to TRBD1. The V gene end was trimmed by 4 bases and the J gene end by 1 base; junction bases not matched to a gene: 2. There are 16 residues in the CDR3. Germline CDR1 reads KGHDR; CDR2 reads SFDVKD. The CDR3 protein is CATSERQGSGANVLTF. DNA of the CDR3: TGTGCCACCAGTGAACGACAGGGGTCTGGGGCCAACGTCCTGACTTTC.

The V gene is TRBV29-1, the J gene TRBJ1-1; 10 bases map to TRBD1. After removal of 6 bases from V and 5 bases from J, the junction contained 9 bases not matched to a gene. This CDR3 is built from 14 residues. Germline loops: CDR1 SQVTM, CDR2 ANQGSEA. This chain's CDR3 is CSVEMTGGPTEAFF. CDR3 sequence (DNA): TGCAGCGTGGAGATGACAGGGGGCCCGACTGAAGCTTTCTTT.

As DNA, the CDR3 is TGTGCCAGCAGCACCGGACTAGCGGGGGTGAATGAGCAGTTCTTC. Protein product: CASSTGLAGVNEQFF. The chain recombines TRBV3-1 (or the pseudogene TRBV3-2) with TRBJ2-1, with TRBD2 matching over 13 bases. The CDR3 length is 15 residues. Germline V gene lookup returns CDR1 LGHDT and CDR2 YNNKEL (reference sequence). With 5 bases clipped from V and 7 bases from J, the junction kept 5 bases outside the gene matches.

The gene calls are TRBV14 and TRBJ1-2; weak D call: TRBD1 (5 bases). Germline assignment: CDR1 SGHDN and CDR2 FVKESK. V was pared by 0 bases and J by 8 bases, with 16 bases between. This CDR3 contains 15 residues. CDR3 in amino acids: CASSQDLGTKGGYTF. The CDR3 DNA follows: TGTGCCAGCAGCCAAGATTTAGGGACCAAGGGGGGCTACACCTTC.

The rearrangement links TRBV7-3 to TRBJ1-1; tentatively, D is TRBD1 (5 bases). The V end was cut by 4 bases, the J end by 4 bases, with 16 bases between. CDR1 and CDR2 (germline): SGHTA, FQGTGA. The CDR3 consists of 15 residues. The CDR3 is CASSSNSGATTEAFF. DNA of the CDR3: TGTGCCAGCAGCTCTAACAGCGGGGCTACCACTGAAGCTTTCTTT.

This rearrangement joins TRBV5-1 to TRBJ1-5; the D gene is possibly TRBD1 (5 bases). Germline V gene data show CDR1 as SGHRS and CDR2 as YFSETQ. The CDR3 has 13 amino acids. Trimming left V 5 bases short and J 5 bases short, with 11 bases between. CDR3 residues: CASSVGDDQPQHF. The CDR3 nucleotides read TGCGCCAGCAGTGTAGGGGACGATCAGCCCCAGCATTTT.

The V and J genes are TRBV5-5 and TRBJ1-2; D might be TRBD1 (5 bases). V was trimmed by 4 bases and J by 3 bases, leaving 13 bases between them. The germline V gene has CDR1 SGHKS and CDR2 YYEKEE (reference sequence). The CDR3 is 14 residues long. CDR3 sequence reads: CASSTGPPYYGYTF. CDR3 sequence (DNA): TGTGCCAGCAGCACGGGACCGCCCTACTATGGCTACACCTTC.

This clone was counted ten times or more. This chain joins TRBV9 and TRBJ2-2, with D possibly TRBD1 on 6 matching bases. The CDR3 totals 14 residues. V was cut by 5 bases and J by 12 bases, with 20 bases left in between. Germline V gene sequence: CDR1 SGDLS, CDR2 YYNGEE. The CDR3 bases are TGTGCCAGCAGTCAAAATCCGGACAGCTCCAAGCTGTTTTTT. Protein: CASSQNPDSSKLFF.

The chain employs TRBV28 and TRBJ2-5; 7 bases fit TRBD1. V lost 6 bases to trimming and J lost 4 bases; unmatched junction nucleotides: 8. This CDR3 comprises 14 residues. Germline V gives CDR1 MDHEN, CDR2 SYDVKM. CDR3 in DNA: TGTGCCAGCAGAAGGGACAGCCCAGCAGAGACCCAGTACTTC. Translated, it gives CASRRDSPAETQYF.

This chain joins TRBV4-3 and TRBJ2-1; tentatively, D is TRBD1 (5 bases). CDR1 is LGHNA, CDR2 YSLEER, per germline. V shed 1 base and J shed 3 bases, with 10 bases lying between them. This CDR3 spans 15 amino acids. CDR3 nucleotides: TGCGCCAGCAGCCAAGCCAGGGTAAACTACAATGAGCAGTTCTTC. This translates into CASSQARVNYNEQFF.

Points on this clone: The sample contains more than one DNA sequence encoding this CDR3. V is TRBV11-2 and J is TRBJ2-2; TRBD2 aligns across 12 bases. The germline V gene encodes CDR1 SGHAT and CDR2 FQNNGV. This CDR3 is built from 16 residues. The V segment lost 5 bases and the J segment 8 bases; nucleotides outside the gene matches: 9. The CDR3 loop is CASSLLAGGQGGELFF. DNA for the CDR3: TGTGCCAGCAGCCTCCTAGCGGGGGGGCAAGGGGGGGAGCTGTTTTTT.

The gene calls are TRBV5-1 and TRBJ1-6, with 9 nucleotides matching TRBD1. There are 15 residues in the CDR3. V lost 1 base, J lost 9 bases, and 5 bases stayed unmatched. Per the germline V gene, CDR1 is SGHRS and CDR2 is YFSETQ. The DNA of the CDR3 is TGCGCCAGCAGCTTGTATATGGACAGGGGTTCACCCCTCCACTTT. Amino acids: CASSLYMDRGSPLHF.